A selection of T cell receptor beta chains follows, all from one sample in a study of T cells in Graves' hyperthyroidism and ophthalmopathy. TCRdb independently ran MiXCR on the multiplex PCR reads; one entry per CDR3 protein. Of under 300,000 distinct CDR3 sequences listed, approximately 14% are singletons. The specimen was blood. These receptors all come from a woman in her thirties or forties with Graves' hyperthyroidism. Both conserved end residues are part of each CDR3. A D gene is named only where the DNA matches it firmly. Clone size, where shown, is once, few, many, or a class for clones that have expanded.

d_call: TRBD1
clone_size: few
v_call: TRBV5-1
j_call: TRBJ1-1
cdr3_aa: CASSLSGGVLTEAFF
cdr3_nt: TGCGCCAGCAGCTTGTCAGGGGGGGTACTCACTGAAGCTTTCTTT

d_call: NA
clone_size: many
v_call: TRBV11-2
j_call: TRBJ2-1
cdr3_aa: CASSTGLYNEQFF
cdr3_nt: TGTGCCAGCAGCACCGGACTGTACAATGAGCAGTTCTTC

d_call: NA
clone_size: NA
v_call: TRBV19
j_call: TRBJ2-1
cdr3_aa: CASSQGTPSYNEQFF
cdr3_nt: TGTGCCAGTAGTCAGGGGACCCCCTCCTACAATGAGCAGTTCTTC

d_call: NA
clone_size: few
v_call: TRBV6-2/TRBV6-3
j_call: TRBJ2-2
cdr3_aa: CASIPDPPGGLFF
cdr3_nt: TGTGCCAGCATCCCGGACCCACCAGGCGGACTGTTTTTT

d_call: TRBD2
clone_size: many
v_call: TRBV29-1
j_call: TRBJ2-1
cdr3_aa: CSVEAGGREQFF
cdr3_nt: TGCAGCGTTGAAGCGGGAGGGAGGGAGCAGTTCTTC

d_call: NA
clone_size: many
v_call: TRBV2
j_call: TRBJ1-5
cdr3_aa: CASSDAGLDQPQHF
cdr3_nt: TGTGCCAGCAGTGATGCGGGGTTGGATCAGCCCCAGCATTTT

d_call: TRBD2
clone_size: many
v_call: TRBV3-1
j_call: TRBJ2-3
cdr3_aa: CASSQGEGSTDTQYF
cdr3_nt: TGTGCCAGCAGCCAAGGGGAGGGTAGCACAGATACGCAGTATTTT

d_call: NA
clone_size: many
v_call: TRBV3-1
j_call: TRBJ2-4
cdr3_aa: CASSGGQRIQYF
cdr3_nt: TGTGCCAGCAGCGGCGGACAGCGTATTCAGTACTTC

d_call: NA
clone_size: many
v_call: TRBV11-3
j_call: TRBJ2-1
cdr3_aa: CASSFTRVQDNEQFF
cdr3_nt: TGTGCCAGCAGCTTTACTAGGGTTCAGGACAATGAGCAGTTCTTC

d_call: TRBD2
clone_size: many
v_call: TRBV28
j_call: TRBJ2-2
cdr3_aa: CASSSGLAGVGTGELFF
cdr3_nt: TGTGCCAGCAGTTCAGGACTAGCGGGAGTGGGCACCGGGGAGCTGTTTTTT

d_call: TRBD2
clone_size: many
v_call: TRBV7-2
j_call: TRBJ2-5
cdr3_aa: CASSLKASGQETQYF
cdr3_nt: TGTGCCAGCAGCCTGAAAGCTAGCGGCCAAGAGACCCAGTACTTC

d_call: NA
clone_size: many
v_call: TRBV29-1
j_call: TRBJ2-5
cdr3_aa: CSAEKGSQETQYF
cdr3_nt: TGCAGCGCGGAAAAGGGCAGCCAAGAGACCCAGTACTTC

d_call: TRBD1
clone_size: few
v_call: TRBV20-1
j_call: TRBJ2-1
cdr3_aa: CSASSLRLSGQGLNEQFF
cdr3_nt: TGCAGTGCTAGCAGCCTCCGTTTATCGGGACAGGGACTGAATGAGCAGTTCTTC

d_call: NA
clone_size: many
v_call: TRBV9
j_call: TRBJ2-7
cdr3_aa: CASSPRQSSYEQYF
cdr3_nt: TGTGCCAGCAGCCCGAGACAGAGCTCCTACGAGCAGTACTTC

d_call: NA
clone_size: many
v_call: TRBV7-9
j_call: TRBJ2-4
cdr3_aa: CASSLGYEKSIQYF
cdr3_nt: TGTGCCAGCAGCTTAGGATACGAGAAGAGCATTCAGTACTTC

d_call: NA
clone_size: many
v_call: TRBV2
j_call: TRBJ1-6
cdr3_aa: CASTSSYNSPLHF
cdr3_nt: TGTGCCAGCACCAGCTCCTATAATTCACCCCTCCACTTT

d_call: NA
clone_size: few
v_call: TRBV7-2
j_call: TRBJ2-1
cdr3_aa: CASSGRDPVFNEQFF
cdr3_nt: TGTGCCAGCAGCGGACGGGACCCGGTCTTCAATGAGCAGTTCTTC

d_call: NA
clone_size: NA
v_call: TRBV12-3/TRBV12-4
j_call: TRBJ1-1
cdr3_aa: CASNLGSPANTEAFF
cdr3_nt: TGTGCCAGCAACTTGGGATCCCCGGCGAACACTGAGGCTTTCTTT

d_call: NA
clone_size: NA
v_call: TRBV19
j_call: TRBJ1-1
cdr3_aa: CASSILRGAGTEAFF
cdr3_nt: TGTGCCAGTAGTATATTACGGGGGGCGGGGACTGAAGCTTTCTTT

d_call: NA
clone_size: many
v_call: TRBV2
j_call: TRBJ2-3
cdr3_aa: CASSNPSSTDTQYF
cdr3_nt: TGTGCCAGCAGTAACCCCTCTAGCACAGATACGCAGTATTTT